Below are 8 T cell receptor beta chains sequenced from a single sample in a study of circulating CD8 cells and anti-PD-1 response in melanoma. Sorting of live CD3+CD8+TCRalphabeta+ cells by PD-1 and/or TIGIT gave four subsets. Using 15 ng of total RNA, TCR libraries were made with the QIAseq Immune Repertoire TCR panel. TCRdb recomputed calls from the reads with MiXCR, one row per CDR3 protein. Of under 750 distinct CDR3 sequences detected, under 9% appear once; the ten largest clones hold approximately 30%. This sample comprised CD8+ T cells from PBMCs, obtained at baseline or after one month of anti-PD-1 therapy (not recorded which). Every receptor here comes from a human donor with melanoma.

This clonotype is large. CDR3 residues: CASRTGLAGMLTEQFF. The CDR3 DNA sequence: TGTGCCAGCAGAACGGGATTAGCGGGTATGCTCACTGAGCAGTTCTTC. The chain couples TRBV6-2 or TRBV6-3 to TRBJ2-1; 7 bases match TRBD2. The V gene end was trimmed by 6 bases and the J gene end by 9 bases; junction bases not matched to a gene: 17. CDR1 is MNHEY and CDR2 is SVGEGT in the germline V gene. The CDR3 length is 16 residues.

This clonotype turned up a few times. A read error is possible here, since a much larger clone lies one base away. V usage is TRBV19 and J usage is TRBJ2-7; 8 bases are shared with TRBD1. The CDR3 has 15 amino acids. V lost 4 bases, J lost 2 bases, and 7 bases stayed unmatched. Germline V gives CDR1 LNHDA, CDR2 SQIVND (reference sequence). In DNA form, the CDR3 reads TGTGCCAGTAGTAAAGATGGGACAGGCCCCTACGAGCAGTACTTC. This encodes CASSKDGTGPYEQYF.

By frequency in the sample, this clonotype is large. The rearrangement joins TRBV28 to TRBJ2-5; D call uncertain. This CDR3 comprises 12 residues. V was trimmed by 1 base and J by 7 bases, leaving 7 bases between them. CDR1 and CDR2 (germline): MDHEN, SYDVKM. The CDR3 spells CASSLLTGTQYF. The CDR3 nucleotides are TGTGCCAGCAGTTTATTAACGGGGACCCAGTACTTC.

This clonotype was observed once. This chain uses TRBV20-1 with TRBJ2-7; D ambiguous. V was trimmed by 3 bases and J by 12 bases, leaving 24 bases between them. The germline V gene has CDR1 DFQATT and CDR2 SNEGSKA (reference sequence). The CDR3 spans 14 residues. In DNA form, the CDR3 reads TGCAGTGCTAGTCCCCAAAGGGATATCTACAAGCGGTACTTC. Residues: CSASPQRDIYKRYF.

This clonotype is labeled large. This chain connects TRBV12-3 or TRBV12-4 to TRBJ2-2; D remains unclear. V was shortened by 6 bases and J by 4 bases, with 12 bases between the two germline ends. The CDR3 contains 14 residues. The CDR3 coding sequence is TGTGCCAGCAGCCCCCAAGCGACCACCGGGGAGCTGTTTTTT. Its translation is CASSPQATTGELFF.

In regard to this clonotype: One base away lies a much larger clone, so this may be a sequencing read error. The chain has TRBV4-3 and TRBJ2-7; 7 nucleotides align to TRBD2. The germline V gene has CDR1 LGHNA and CDR2 YSLEER. This CDR3 region has 16 residues. For the CDR3, the DNA is TGTGCCAGCAGCCAAGCCGAGAGAGCGGGAAGCTACGAGCAGTACTTC. Amino acids: CASSQAERAGSYEQYF.

This clonotype is large within its sample. The chain couples TRBV6-2 or TRBV6-3 to TRBJ2-1; 12 nucleotides align to TRBD2. Per the germline V gene, CDR1 is MNHEY and CDR2 is SVGEGT. Unmatched junction bases numbered 6, after V lost 6 bases and J lost 3 bases. CDR3 length: 16 residues. The CDR3, as DNA: TGTGCCAGCAGCCCTGGACTAGCGGGGTACTACAATGAGCAGTTCTTC. It translates to CASSPGLAGYYNEQFF.

This clonotype is judged hyperexpanded (1% or more). In nucleotides, the CDR3 is TGTGCCAGCAGTTCCGGGACAGGGGTCTACAATGAGCAGTTCTTC. Protein: CASSSGTGVYNEQFF. V gene TRBV25-1 combines with J gene TRBJ2-1; 10 bases agree with TRBD1. The trim removed 5 bases at V and 3 bases at J, leaving 4 bases unmatched. The CDR3 covers 15 residues. Germline V gives CDR1 MGHDK, CDR2 SYGVNS. Full variable domain (rest looked up from reference TRBV25-1 and TRBJ2-1): EADIYQTPRYLVIGTGKKITLECSQTMGHDKMYWYQQDPGMELHLIHYSYGVNSTEKGDLSSESTVSRIRTEHFPLTLESARPSHTSQYLCASSSGTGVYNEQFFGPGTRLTVL.